The 26 T cell receptor beta chains reported below all come from one sample, sequenced in a study of radiation and T cells in renal cell carcinoma. Regarding time point: blood 2 weeks post-SBRT. Noted treatment: 15 Gy SBRT to primary tumor, nephrectomy 4 weeks later. Measured with immunoSEQ multiplex PCR; TCRdb has only the in-frame clones, and not every one. This sample carries about 150,000 clones, 87% of them seen once, and the ten largest clones take approximately 13%. Sample: blood, taken from a patient whose treatment included radiotherapy and nephrectomy. Source of these receptors: a woman aged 45-59 years with renal cell carcinoma.

The V call is TRBV11-2, the J call TRBJ2-5; D unresolved. V was clipped by 3 bases and J by 2 bases, with 7 bases between them. Germline V gene data show CDR1 as SGHAT and CDR2 as FQNNGV. The CDR3 runs to 13 residues. In DNA form, the CDR3 reads TGTGCCAGCAGCTTTGGGCAGCAAGAGACCCAGTACTTC. Its protein product is CASSFGQQETQYF.

The chain carries TRBV28 and TRBJ1-6, with D hard to call. CDR1 and CDR2 (germline): MDHEN, SYDVKM. The CDR3 loop spans 16 amino acids. Trimming removed 3 bases from V and 0 bases from J, with 9 bases in between. The CDR3 nucleotides read TGTGCCAGCAGTTTGGTCGGGAGCTCCTATAATTCACCCCTCCACTTT. Residues: CASSLVGSSYNSPLHF.

This chain uses TRBV7-2 with TRBJ1-2; TRBD1 might be the D (6 bases). V lost 2 bases, J lost 4 bases, and 26 bases lay in between. The CDR3 has 19 amino acids. Germline loops: CDR1 SGHTA, CDR2 FQGNSA. CDR3 residues: CASSLRGVLSGAVSYGYTF. The CDR3, as DNA: TGTGCCAGCAGCTTACGGGGTGTTTTGTCAGGGGCAGTCTCCTATGGCTACACCTTC. Full variable domain (rest looked up from reference TRBV7-2 and TRBJ1-2): GAGVSQSPSNKVTEKGKDVELRCDPISGHTALYWYRQSLGQGLEFLIYFQGNSAPDKSGLPSDRFSAERTGGSVSTLTIQRTQQEDSAVYLCASSLRGVLSGAVSYGYTFGSGTRLTVV.

The chain combines TRBV5-8 with TRBJ2-3; no definite D call. Trimming removed 2 bases at V and 0 bases at J, with 13 bases between. This CDR3 contains 16 residues. Germline V gene lookup returns CDR1 SGHTS and CDR2 YDEGEE. The CDR3 coding sequence is TGTGCCAGCAGCTTCCGGGCCGCCTCCAGCACAGATACGCAGTATTTT. Its protein product is CASSFRAASSTDTQYF.

This chain uses TRBV7-8 with TRBJ1-2; 7 bases are a match to TRBD1. This CDR3 has 13 residues. The V and J ends lost 4 bases and 3 bases, in that order; junction bases with no gene match: 2. In germline, CDR1 is SGHVS, CDR2 FQNEAQ. The CDR3 bases are TGTGCCAGCAGCTGGACAGGTGACTATGGCTACACCTTC. This translates into CASSWTGDYGYTF.

This sequence joins TRBV7-9 and TRBJ2-5; TRBD2 agrees at 7 bases. Unmatched junction bases numbered 6, after V lost 4 bases and J lost 1 base. Looked up from germline, CDR1 is SEHNR and CDR2 is FQNEAQ (reference sequence). This CDR3 region has 15 residues. Written as DNA, the CDR3 is TGTGCCAGCAGCTGGACCGGGACTACCCAAGAGACCCAGTACTTC. Translated, it gives CASSWTGTTQETQYF.

The chain uses TRBV18 and TRBJ1-2; D is undetermined. Germline values: CDR1 KGHSH, CDR2 LQKENI. This CDR3 has 12 amino acids. Trimming stripped 3 bases from V and 8 bases from J, with 10 bases between. In DNA, the CDR3 is TGTGCCAGCTCACCCCCCAGAATGGGCTACACCTTC. Protein product: CASSPPRMGYTF.

This clone occurred once. CDR3 in DNA: TGTGCCATCAGGGCAGGGGGCTACGAGCAGTACTTC. Its protein is CAIRAGGYEQYF. V is TRBV10-3 and J is TRBJ2-7, with TRBD1 matching over 7 bases. Germline loops: CDR1 ENHRY, CDR2 SYGVKD. The ends lost 6 bases at V and 3 bases at J; junction bases unmatched: 2. The CDR3 runs 12 residues.

This sequence joins TRBV30 and TRBJ1-5; 7 bases are a match to TRBD1. Germline V gene sequence: CDR1 GTSNPN, CDR2 SVGIG (reference sequence). V dropped 5 bases and J dropped 7; count of bases not matched to a gene: 5. This CDR3 has 12 residues. CDR3 protein: CAWGQAGQPQHF. CDR3 DNA sequence: TGTGCCTGGGGACAGGCAGGCCAGCCCCAGCATTTT.

This clone is a singleton in its sample. This chain connects TRBV23-1 to TRBJ2-7; TRBD2 might be the D (6 bases). TRBV23-1 is an ORF, with its function uncertain. The CDR3 runs to 16 residues. Trimming stripped 2 bases from V and 0 bases from J, with 14 bases between. CDR3: CASSQIRRESSYEQYF. The CDR3 bases are TGCGCCAGCAGTCAAATAAGGAGGGAGAGCTCCTACGAGCAGTACTTC.

This clone was detected only once. The chain carries TRBV2 and TRBJ1-5, with TRBD1 matching 10 bases. V dropped 5 bases and J dropped 7; count of bases not matched to a gene: 8. Germline assignment: CDR1 SNHLY and CDR2 FYNNEI. The CDR3 spans 15 residues. Here the CDR3 reads CASSKTGTGEQPQHF. For the CDR3, the DNA is TGTGCCAGCAGTAAGACCGGGACAGGGGAACAGCCCCAGCATTTT.

The count of this clone is one. The CDR3 region is CASTPGGTDPSYEQYF. The CDR3 coding sequence is TGTGCCAGCACCCCAGGGGGGACAGACCCTTCCTACGAGCAGTACTTC. J is TRBJ2-7 and V is TRBV6-6; perhaps TRBD1 as D (7 bases). Germline-derived CDR1 and CDR2 are MNHNY and SVGAGI (reference sequence). V lost 7 bases and J 1 base, leaving 20 bases between the germline ends. The CDR3 extends over 16 amino acids.

The J gene is TRBJ1-2, the V gene TRBV5-4, with 7 bases lining up with TRBD1. The trim removed 1 base at V and 8 bases at J, leaving 8 bases unmatched. The CDR3 covers 14 residues. In germline, CDR1 is SGHNT, CDR2 YYREEE (reference sequence). The CDR3 DNA sequence: TGTGCCAGCAGCTTGCCAGGGGGAGAGTGGGGCTACACCTTC. It is translated as CASSLPGGEWGYTF.

The V and J genes are TRBV6-5 and TRBJ1-2; D is undetermined. This CDR3 has 13 residues. In germline, CDR1 is MNHEY, CDR2 SVGAGI. V was shortened by 4 bases and J by 13 bases, with 19 bases between the two germline ends. CDR3 in amino acids: CASSSGERRARTF. CDR3 DNA: TGTGCCAGCAGTTCCGGCGAGCGGAGGGCTCGCACCTTC.

CDR3 loop: CASTPSGSFSYEQYF. Here the CDR3 DNA reads TGTGCCAGCACCCCCTCGGGGTCCTTCTCCTACGAGCAGTACTTC. The V gene is TRBV28, the J gene TRBJ2-7, with a possible D match to TRBD2 (5 bases). Germline V gene data show CDR1 as MDHEN and CDR2 as SYDVKM. The V end lost 7 bases, the J end lost 0 bases, and 16 bases lay between the germline ends. The CDR3 totals 15 residues.

This sequence joins TRBV6-4 and TRBJ2-3, with D possibly being TRBD2 (6 bases). This CDR3 has 15 residues. From germline, CDR1 is MRHNA and CDR2 SNTAGT. V lost 0 bases to trimming and J lost 2 bases, with 9 bases between them. The CDR3 DNA reads TGTGCCAGCAGTGACTCGGGACTTTCCACAGATACGCAGTATTTT. This codes for CASSDSGLSTDTQYF.

V and J are TRBV10-3 and TRBJ2-1, with TRBD2 matching 8 bases. Germline-derived CDR1 and CDR2 are ENHRY and SYGVKD. V shed 4 bases, J shed 7 bases, and the junction held 9 bases outside the gene matches. CDR3 length: 15 amino acids. CDR3 nucleotide sequence: TGTGCCATCAGTGGGACGGCGGGGGGCACTAATGAGCAGTTCTTC. It encodes CAISGTAGGTNEQFF.

The CDR3 here is CAWRPGPHRETQYF. CDR3 sequence (DNA): TGTGCCTGGAGGCCGGGACCGCACAGGGAGACCCAGTACTTC. This chain links TRBV30 with TRBJ2-5; D is perhaps TRBD1 or TRBD2 (5 bases each). The V and J ends lost 3 bases and 5 bases respectively, with 16 bases between them. Germline CDR1 GTSNPN, CDR2 SVGIG (reference sequence). The CDR3 is 14 residues long.

The chain couples TRBV10-3 to TRBJ2-7, with D perhaps matching TRBD2 (6 bases). Germline loops: CDR1 ENHRY, CDR2 SYGVKD. Trimming took 7 bases from V and 2 from J, leaving 12 bases between them. The CDR3 runs to 13 residues. The CDR3 spells CAITIGEAYEQYF. The CDR3 DNA reads TGTGCCATCACCATCGGGGAGGCCTACGAGCAGTACTTC.

The gene calls are TRBV6-5 and TRBJ1-2, with unresolved D. Germline V CDR1 and CDR2: MNHEY, SVGAGI. V was clipped by 6 bases and J by 8 bases, with 13 bases between them. The CDR3 length is 12 residues. CDR3 sequence: CASRLNWGGYTF. For the CDR3, the DNA is TGTGCCAGCAGGTTGAACTGGGGAGGCTACACCTTC.

V gene TRBV18 combines with J gene TRBJ2-7, with D hard to call. CDR1 and CDR2 (germline): KGHSH, LQKENI. The V gene lost 4 bases and the J gene lost 1 base, with 5 bases spanning the gap. The CDR3 loop spans 12 amino acids. The CDR3, as DNA: TGTGCCAGCTCACTCCAATCCTACGAGCAGTACTTC. Amino acids: CASSLQSYEQYF.

This clone was detected only a few times. V and J are TRBV29-1 and TRBJ2-2, with 11 bases lining up with TRBD1. CDR3 length: 13 amino acids. V shed 6 bases, J shed 5 bases, and the junction held 2 bases outside the gene matches. Germline CDR1 SQVTM, CDR2 ANQGSEA. The CDR3 loop reads CSVGTGGTGELFF. In DNA, the CDR3 is TGCAGCGTGGGGACAGGGGGGACCGGGGAGCTGTTTTTT.

J is TRBJ2-5 and V is TRBV16; no clear D. Germline loops: CDR1 KGHSY, CDR2 FQNENV. The length of the CDR3 is 14 residues. V was shortened by 2 bases and J by 4 bases, with 11 bases between the two germline ends. The CDR3 loop reads CASSQGWVGETQYF. CDR3 coding DNA: TGTGCCAGCAGCCAAGGATGGGTTGGAGAGACCCAGTACTTC.

The V call is TRBV19, the J call TRBJ2-6; D is uncertain. CDR3 length: 16 amino acids. V was pared by 3 bases and J by 3 bases, with 12 bases between. Germline V gene data show CDR1 as LNHDA and CDR2 as SQIVND (reference sequence). The CDR3 sequence is CASSIGKGHGANVLTF. The CDR3 nucleotides read TGTGCCAGTAGTATCGGAAAGGGTCATGGGGCCAACGTCCTGACTTTC.

The chain couples TRBV2 to TRBJ1-6; no clear D. V lost 6 bases to trimming and J lost 5 bases, with 8 bases between them. This CDR3 spans 13 amino acids. Germline V gives CDR1 SNHLY, CDR2 FYNNEI. The DNA of the CDR3 is TGTGCCAGCAGCACAGAGGATAATTCACCCCTCCACTTT. It yields the protein CASSTEDNSPLHF. Full variable domain (outside the CDR3, taken from reference TRBV2 and TRBJ1-6): EPEVTQTPSHQVTQMGQEVILRCVPISNHLYFYWYRQILGQKVEFLVSFYNNEISEKSEIFDDQFSVERPDGSNFTLKIRSTKLEDSAMYFCASSTEDNSPLHFGNGTRLTVT.

In its sample, this clone was seen a few times. The genes are TRBV5-1 and TRBJ1-1; no reliable D call. Germline V gene lookup returns CDR1 SGHRS and CDR2 YFSETQ. Trimming stripped 2 bases from V and 3 bases from J, with 11 bases between. This CDR3 comprises 14 residues. The CDR3 is CASSFNSKDTEAFF. The DNA for the CDR3 is TGCGCCAGCAGCTTTAATAGCAAGGACACTGAAGCTTTCTTT. Based on the CDR3 plus reference TRBV5-1 and TRBJ1-1, the full variable domain is KAGVTQTPRYLIKTRGQQVTLSCSPISGHRSVSWYQQTPGQGLQFLFEYFSETQRNKGNFPGRFSGRQFSNSRSEMNVSTLELGDSALYLCASSFNSKDTEAFFGQGTRLTVV.